These T cell receptor beta chains were read from a single sample in a study of identical twins. TCRdb reprocessed the 5' RACE reads via MiXCR and lists one record per CDR3 protein. The sample carries 1,800,000 or so distinct CDR3 sequences, roughly a third recorded once. The specimen sequenced was cord blood. All receptors come from a newborn girl in good health. CDR3s include the opening cysteine and the closing phenylalanine or tryptophan. Rows give clone size only sometimes, using once, few, many, or a class for an expanded clone.

v_call clone_size cdr3_aa
TRBV28 - CASSFVIAVSTDTQYF
TRBV9 few CASSVVQGEYTDTQYF
TRBV3-1 few CASSQRDKGLSNEKLFF
TRBV12-3/TRBV12-4 many CASSSRTSGSHNEQFF
TRBV15 - CATSTRGQGRADTQYF
TRBV27 few CASSSSSSEREQYF
TRBV6-1 - CASSGGARGRDNQPQHF
TRBV10-3 - CAISVAGVTGELFF
TRBV24-1 - CATSDTGLAGVPRAYNEQYF
TRBV5-1 many CASSRGQGLSNYGYTF
TRBV20-1 few CSAIRSYEQYF
TRBV20-1 - CSARVTGANSPLHF
TRBV25-1 - CASSEYLRFSYNEQFF
TRBV12-3/TRBV12-4 - CASSFGTAPYSEQFF
TRBV5-5 - CASSLTGNYGPLQFF
TRBV28 few CASTSYLAGLNTEAFF
TRBV4-1 - CASSQVKGSTDTQYF
TRBV28 few CASSLFRGRDYSPLHF
TRBV11-1 few CASSLIRNIQYF
TRBV7-2 few CASSHGTGRTEAFF
TRBV2 few CASSPRGRDGYTF
TRBV20-1 - CSAGRGPYNEQFF
TRBV3-1 - CASSQGDSGGATDTQYF
TRBV12-3/TRBV12-4 few CASSLARQGEAFF
TRBV12-5 few CASGFRTNEQFF
TRBV12-3/TRBV12-4 few CASSKNRGLSTDTQYF
TRBV11-2 - CASSLTVYTGELFF
TRBV3-1 few CASSQGTGGAKYF
TRBV28 - CASSDVVYEQYF
TRBV7-9 - CASSLAPGDNEQFF
TRBV28 many CASKGMRERYEQYF
TRBV27 - CASSDTGGPRNIQYF
TRBV20-1 - CSAPRQNNQPQHF
TRBV19 - CASSFVGGDIQYF
TRBV7-2 - CASSLGVSGRRAYEQYF
TRBV12-3/TRBV12-4 many CASSPDAFYEQYF
TRBV29-1 many CSVDLAGTSGRAFQLFF
TRBV9 - CASSSQIRGAGNIQYF
TRBV20-1 few CSARLDTYGYTF
TRBV6-6 - CASSYYGHSNQPQHF
TRBV3-1 few CASSLGLPFLGEQYF
TRBV20-1 - CSARDYGEEAYEQYF
TRBV7-6 - CASSLYGQNNEQFF
TRBV20-1 few CSARQGMVTNTEAFF
TRBV27 - CATSEPGEGYGYTF
TRBV7-9 - CASSSYGPYGYTF
TRBV6-5 - CASSYVLATGELFF
TRBV7-9 - CASSLMPPSGRAYNEQYF
TRBV12-3/TRBV12-4 - CVSSWSEGAGYTF
TRBV20-1 - CSAYRDRPYEQYF